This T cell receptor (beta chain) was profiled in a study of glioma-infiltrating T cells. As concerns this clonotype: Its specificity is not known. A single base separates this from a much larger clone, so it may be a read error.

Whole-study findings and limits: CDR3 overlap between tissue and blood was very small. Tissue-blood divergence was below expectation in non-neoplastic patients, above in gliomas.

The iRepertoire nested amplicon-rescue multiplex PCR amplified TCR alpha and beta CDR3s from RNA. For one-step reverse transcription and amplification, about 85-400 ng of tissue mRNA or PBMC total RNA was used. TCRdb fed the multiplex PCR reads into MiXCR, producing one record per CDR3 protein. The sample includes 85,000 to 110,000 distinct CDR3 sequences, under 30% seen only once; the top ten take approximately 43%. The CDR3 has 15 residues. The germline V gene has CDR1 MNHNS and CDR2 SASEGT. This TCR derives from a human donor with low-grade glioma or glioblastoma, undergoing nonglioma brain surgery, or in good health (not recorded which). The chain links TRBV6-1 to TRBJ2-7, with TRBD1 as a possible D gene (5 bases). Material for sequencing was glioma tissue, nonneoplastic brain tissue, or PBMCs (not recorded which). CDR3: CASGDRNRLTYEQYF. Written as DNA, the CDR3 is TGTGCCAGCGGTGACCGCAACAGGCTCACCTACGAGCAGTACTTC.